Listed here are 11 T cell receptor beta chains from one sample, sequenced in a study of blood T cells in healthy people across ages. A second PCR, run for roughly 7 to 12 cycles, used a sample-barcoded 5' primer plus a J-beta primer mix. TCRdb re-analysed the 5' RACE reads in MiXCR, keeping a single row per CDR3 protein. The repertoire holds some 1,800,000 distinct CDR3 sequences, with around 42% as singletons. The source material was blood. These receptors were collected from a human donor in good health.

CDR3 in DNA: TGTGCCAGCAGCCACGGGACTAGCGGGGGGTATGAGCAGTTCTTC. Translating it yields CASSHGTSGGYEQFF. The V gene is TRBV4-2, the J gene TRBJ2-1; 15 bases map to TRBD2. J was trimmed by 8 bases and V by 3 bases; bases with no gene match: 2. The CDR3 has 15 amino acids. Germline values: CDR1 LGHNA, CDR2 YNFKEQ.

Concerning this clonotype: An end of the junction differs from the germline gene, which may be a read error. The chain links TRBV7-3 to TRBJ2-1; D is unresolved. This CDR3 spans 13 amino acids. Germline V gene lookup returns CDR1 SGHTA and CDR2 FQGTGA. In DNA, the CDR3 is TGTGCCGGCAGCTTAAGAATGCTCGCTGAGCAGTTCTTC. This sequence encodes CAGSLRMLAEQFF.

This clonotype has only a few counts. CDR3 coding DNA: TGTGCCAGCAGAAGATCCGGGTCCAGGGATACGCAGTATTTT. Amino acid sequence: CASRRSGSRDTQYF. This chain uses TRBV12-3 or TRBV12-4 with TRBJ2-3; no reliable D call. The CDR3 is 14 residues long. Between the trimmed V and J ends, which lost 6 bases and 6 bases, there was a span of 16 bases.

This clonotype was detected only a few times. The chain uses TRBV28 and TRBJ2-1; 7 bases are a match to TRBD2. V gave up 4 bases and J gave up 3 bases; unmatched junction bases: 9. The CDR3 runs 16 residues. CDR1 is MDHEN, CDR2 SYDVKM, per germline. CDR3 bases: TGTGCCAGCAGTTCCCTGGATAGCGGGCACTACAATGAGCAGTTCTTC. Translation gives CASSSLDSGHYNEQFF.

J is TRBJ2-5 and V is TRBV11-2; D remains unclear. The germline V gene has CDR1 SGHAT and CDR2 FQNNGV. Trimming removed 1 base at V and 5 bases at J, with 11 bases between. This CDR3 contains 14 residues. The CDR3 region is CASSLGGRPETQYF. CDR3 nucleotides: TGTGCCAGCAGCTTAGGTGGTCGGCCGGAGACCCAGTACTTC.

This clonotype came up many times. The V and J genes are TRBV27 and TRBJ2-4, with D perhaps matching TRBD1 or TRBD2 (5 bases each). The DNA end favors TRBJ2-7, so the J call may be wrong. There are 13 residues in the CDR3. From germline, CDR1 is MNHEY and CDR2 SMNVEV (reference sequence). The CDR3 nucleotides read TGTGCCAGCAGTTTCCAGGGAGAGGGCGAGCAGTACTTC. Translation: CASSFQGEGEQYF.

The V and J genes are TRBV20-1 and TRBJ2-7; perhaps TRBD2 as D (6 bases). Germline V gene data show CDR1 as DFQATT and CDR2 as SNEGSKA (reference sequence). This CDR3 comprises 12 residues. This CDR3 reads CRGGLASYEQYF. Here the CDR3 DNA reads TGCAGGGGGGGATTGGCATCTTACGAGCAGTACTTC.

The chain carries TRBV29-1 and TRBJ2-1, with 8 positions matching TRBD1. Germline V CDR1 and CDR2: SQVTM, ANQGSEA. The CDR3 loop spans 14 amino acids. The trim removed 7 bases at V and 3 bases at J, leaving 8 bases unmatched. CDR3 loop: CSAPGQEIYNEQFF. CDR3 DNA: TGCAGCGCACCGGGACAGGAGATCTACAATGAGCAGTTCTTC.

The J gene is TRBJ2-1, the V gene TRBV5-1, with 8 nucleotides matching TRBD1. Germline CDR1 is SGHRS and CDR2 is YFSETQ. The junction had 8 bases not matched to a gene; V was cut back by 4 bases and J by 5 bases. This CDR3 spans 15 amino acids. CDR3 sequence: CASSGGTGINNEQFF. CDR3 DNA sequence: TGCGCCAGCAGCGGGGGGACAGGTATCAACAATGAGCAGTTCTTC.

J is TRBJ2-7 and V is TRBV9; 8 bases line up with TRBD2. V shed 4 bases, J shed 1 base, and the junction held 13 bases outside the gene matches. The CDR3 is 17 amino acids. Germline CDR1 SGDLS, CDR2 YYNGEE. CDR3 DNA sequence: TGTGCCAGCAGCCCTGGACTAGCCAATAGATTTTCCTACGAGCAGTACTTC. It is translated as CASSPGLANRFSYEQYF.

This clonotype was seen more than once but under ten times. The rearrangement uses TRBV29-1 and TRBJ1-2; D is possibly TRBD1 (6 bases). Per the germline V gene, CDR1 is SQVTM and CDR2 is ANQGSEA. The length of the CDR3 is 13 residues. Deletions cut 0 bases from V and 3 bases from J, with 8 bases between. CDR3 coding DNA: TGCAGCGTTGAAGACAGGGGTGACTATGGCTACACCTTC. The encoded protein is CSVEDRGDYGYTF. Supplemented by reference TRBV29-1 and TRBJ1-2, the full variable domain reads SAVISQKPSRDICQRGTSLTIQCQVDSQVTMMFWYRQQPGQSLTLIATANQGSEATYESGFVIDKFPISRPNLTFSTLTVSNMSPEDSSIYLCSVEDRGDYGYTFGSGTRLTVV.